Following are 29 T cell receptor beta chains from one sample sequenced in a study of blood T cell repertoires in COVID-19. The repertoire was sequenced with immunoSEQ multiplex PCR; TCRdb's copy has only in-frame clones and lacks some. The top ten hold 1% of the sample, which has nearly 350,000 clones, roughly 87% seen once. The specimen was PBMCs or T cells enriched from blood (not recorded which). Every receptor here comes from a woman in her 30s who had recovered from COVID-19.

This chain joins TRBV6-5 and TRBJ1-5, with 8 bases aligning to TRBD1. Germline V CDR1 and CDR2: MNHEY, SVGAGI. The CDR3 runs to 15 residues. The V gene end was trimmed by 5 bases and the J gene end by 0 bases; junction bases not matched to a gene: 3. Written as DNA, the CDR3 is TGTGCCAGCAGTCCGACAGGGGATAGCAATCAGCCCCAGCATTTT. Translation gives CASSPTGDSNQPQHF.

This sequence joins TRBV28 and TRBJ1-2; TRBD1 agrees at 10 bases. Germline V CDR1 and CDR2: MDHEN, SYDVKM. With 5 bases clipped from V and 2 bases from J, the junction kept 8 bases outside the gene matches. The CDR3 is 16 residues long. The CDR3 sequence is CASSPRQGARNYGYTF. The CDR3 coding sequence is TGTGCCAGCAGTCCAAGACAGGGGGCGCGGAACTATGGCTACACCTTC.

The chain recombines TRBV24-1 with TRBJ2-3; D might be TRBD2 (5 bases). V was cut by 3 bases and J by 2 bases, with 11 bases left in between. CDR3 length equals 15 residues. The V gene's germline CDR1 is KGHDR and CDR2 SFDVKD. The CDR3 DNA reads TGTGCCACCAGTGATGCCGGGGAATACACAGATACGCAGTATTTT. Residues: CATSDAGEYTDTQYF.

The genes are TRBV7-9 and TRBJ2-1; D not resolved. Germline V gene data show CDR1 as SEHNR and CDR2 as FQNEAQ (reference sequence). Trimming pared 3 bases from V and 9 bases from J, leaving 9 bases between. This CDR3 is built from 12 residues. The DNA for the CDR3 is TGTGCCAGCAGCTTTGTTGCGGTTGAGCAGTTCTTC. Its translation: CASSFVAVEQFF.

CDR3 sequence reads: CASSQTLLAGGRVRYEQYF. In DNA form, the CDR3 reads TGCGCCAGCAGCCAAACCCTACTAGCGGGGGGCCGCGTACGCTACGAGCAGTACTTC. The chain employs TRBV4-1 and TRBJ2-7, with 12 bases lining up with TRBD2. V was pared by 2 bases and J by 3 bases, with 14 bases of the junction left unmatched. CDR1 is MGHRA and CDR2 is YSYEKL in the germline V gene. The CDR3 has 19 amino acids.

The CDR3 DNA reads TGTGCCAGCAGCCAAGTGGGGCGGTTTGGCTACGAGCAGTACTTC. This gives the protein CASSQVGRFGYEQYF. The rearrangement uses TRBV3-1 (or the pseudogene TRBV3-2) and TRBJ2-7; a weak D match, TRBD1 (5 bases). V lost 1 base and J 3 bases, leaving 13 bases between the germline ends. The CDR3 covers 15 residues. Germline V gene sequence: CDR1 LGHDT, CDR2 YNNKEL (reference sequence).

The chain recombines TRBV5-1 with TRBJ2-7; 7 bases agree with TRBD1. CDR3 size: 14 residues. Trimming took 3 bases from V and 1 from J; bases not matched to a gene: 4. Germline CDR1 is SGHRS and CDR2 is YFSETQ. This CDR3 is CASSSTGQSYEQYF. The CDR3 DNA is TGCGCCAGCAGCTCAACGGGACAGTCCTACGAGCAGTACTTC.

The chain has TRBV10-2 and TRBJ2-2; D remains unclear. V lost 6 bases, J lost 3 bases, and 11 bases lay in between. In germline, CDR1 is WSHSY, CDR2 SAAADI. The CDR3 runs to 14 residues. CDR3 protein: CASRIIGDTGELFF. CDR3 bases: TGCGCCAGCAGAATAATCGGAGACACCGGGGAGCTGTTTTTT.

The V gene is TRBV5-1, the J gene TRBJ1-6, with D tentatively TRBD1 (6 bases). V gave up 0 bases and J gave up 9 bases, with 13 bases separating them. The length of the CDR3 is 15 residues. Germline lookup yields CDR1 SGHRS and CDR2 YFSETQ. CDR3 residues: CASSLGDRFVSPLHF. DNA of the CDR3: TGCGCCAGCAGCTTGGGAGACAGGTTTGTTTCACCCCTCCACTTT.

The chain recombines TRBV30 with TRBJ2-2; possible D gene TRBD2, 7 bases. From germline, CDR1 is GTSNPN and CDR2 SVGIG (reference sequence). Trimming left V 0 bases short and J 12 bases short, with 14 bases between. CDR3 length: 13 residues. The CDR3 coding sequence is TGTGCCTGGAGTGTACTGGGGGGGGCCAAGCTGTTTTTT. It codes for CAWSVLGGAKLFF.

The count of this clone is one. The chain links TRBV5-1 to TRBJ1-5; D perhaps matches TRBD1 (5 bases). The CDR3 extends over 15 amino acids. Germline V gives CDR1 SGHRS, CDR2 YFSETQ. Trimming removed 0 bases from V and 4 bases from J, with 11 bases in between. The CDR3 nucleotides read TGCGCCAGCAGCTTGGCTGGGGCTGAAAATCAGCCCCAGCATTTT. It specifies CASSLAGAENQPQHF. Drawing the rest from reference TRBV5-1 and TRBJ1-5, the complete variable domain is KAGVTQTPRYLIKTRGQQVTLSCSPISGHRSVSWYQQTPGQGLQFLFEYFSETQRNKGNFPGRFSGRQFSNSRSEMNVSTLELGDSALYLCASSLAGAENQPQHFGDGTRLSIL.

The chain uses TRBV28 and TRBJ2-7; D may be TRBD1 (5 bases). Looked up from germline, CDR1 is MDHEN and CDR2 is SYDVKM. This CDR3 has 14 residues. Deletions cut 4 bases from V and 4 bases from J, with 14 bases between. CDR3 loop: CASSSRVVWYEQYF. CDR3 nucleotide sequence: TGTGCCAGCAGTTCCAGGGTTGTATGGTACGAGCAGTACTTC.

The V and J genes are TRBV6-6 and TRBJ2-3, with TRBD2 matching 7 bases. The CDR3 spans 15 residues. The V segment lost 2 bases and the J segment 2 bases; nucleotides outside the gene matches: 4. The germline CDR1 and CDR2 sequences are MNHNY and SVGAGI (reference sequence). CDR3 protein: CASSYGAGVTDTQYF. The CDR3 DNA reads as TGTGCCAGCAGTTACGGTGCGGGGGTCACAGATACGCAGTATTTT.

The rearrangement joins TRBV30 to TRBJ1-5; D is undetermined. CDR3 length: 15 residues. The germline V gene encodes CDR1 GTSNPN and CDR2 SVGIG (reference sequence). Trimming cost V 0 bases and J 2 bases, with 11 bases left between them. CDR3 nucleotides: TGTGCCTGGAGTGTGGCCGGGGATGGCAATCAGCCCCAGCATTTT. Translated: CAWSVAGDGNQPQHF.

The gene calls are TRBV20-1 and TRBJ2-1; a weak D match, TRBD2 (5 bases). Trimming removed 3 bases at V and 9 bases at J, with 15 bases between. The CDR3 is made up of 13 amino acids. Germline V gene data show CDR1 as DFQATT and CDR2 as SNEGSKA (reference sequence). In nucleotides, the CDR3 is TGCAGTGCTAGTTTGGCTAGCCTTGGTGAGCAGTTCTTC. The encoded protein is CSASLASLGEQFF.

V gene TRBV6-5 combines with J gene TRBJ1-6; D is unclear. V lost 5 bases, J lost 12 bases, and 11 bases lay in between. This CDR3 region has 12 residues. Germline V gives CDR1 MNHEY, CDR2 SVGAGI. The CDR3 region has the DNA TGTGCCAGCAGTCCGCGGCTATTACCCCTCCACTTT. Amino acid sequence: CASSPRLLPLHF.

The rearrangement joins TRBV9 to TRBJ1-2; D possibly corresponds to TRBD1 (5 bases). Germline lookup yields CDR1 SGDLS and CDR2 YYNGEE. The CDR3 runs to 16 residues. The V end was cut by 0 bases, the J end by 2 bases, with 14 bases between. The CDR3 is CASSVGREGWNYGYTF. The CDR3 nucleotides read TGTGCCAGCAGCGTAGGCAGGGAGGGTTGGAACTATGGCTACACCTTC.

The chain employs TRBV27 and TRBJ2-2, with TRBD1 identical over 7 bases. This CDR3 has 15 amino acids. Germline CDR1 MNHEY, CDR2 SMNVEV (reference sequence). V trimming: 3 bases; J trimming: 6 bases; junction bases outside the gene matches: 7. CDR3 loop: CASSLTGLSPGELFF. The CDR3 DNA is TGTGCCAGCAGTTTGACAGGGCTGTCCCCCGGGGAGCTGTTTTTT.

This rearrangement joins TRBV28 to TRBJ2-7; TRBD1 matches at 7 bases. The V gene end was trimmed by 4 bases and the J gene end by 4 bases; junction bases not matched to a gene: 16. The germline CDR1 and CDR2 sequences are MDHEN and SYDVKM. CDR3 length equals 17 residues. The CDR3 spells CASSSLGFGTASYEQYF. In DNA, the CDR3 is TGTGCCAGCAGTTCCTTGGGTTTTGGGACAGCGTCTTACGAGCAGTACTTC.

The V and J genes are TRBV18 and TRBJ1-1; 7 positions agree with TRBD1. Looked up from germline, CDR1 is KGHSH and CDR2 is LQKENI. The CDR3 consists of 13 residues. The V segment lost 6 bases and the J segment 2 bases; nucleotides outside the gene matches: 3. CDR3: CASSTGRNTEAFF. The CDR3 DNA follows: TGTGCCAGCTCGACAGGGCGTAACACTGAAGCTTTCTTT.

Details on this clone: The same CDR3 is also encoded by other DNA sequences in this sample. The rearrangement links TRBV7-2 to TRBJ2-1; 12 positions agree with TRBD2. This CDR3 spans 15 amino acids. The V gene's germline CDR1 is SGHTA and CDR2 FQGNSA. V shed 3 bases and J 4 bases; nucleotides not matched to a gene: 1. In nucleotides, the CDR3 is TGTGCCAGCAGCTTGACTAGCGGGGGTTACAATGAGCAGTTCTTC. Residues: CASSLTSGGYNEQFF.

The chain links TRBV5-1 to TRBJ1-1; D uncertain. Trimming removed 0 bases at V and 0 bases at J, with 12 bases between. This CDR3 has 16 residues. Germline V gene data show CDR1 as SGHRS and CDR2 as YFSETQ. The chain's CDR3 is CASSLGADNMNTEAFF. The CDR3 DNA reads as TGCGCCAGCAGCTTGGGGGCAGATAATATGAACACTGAAGCTTTCTTT.

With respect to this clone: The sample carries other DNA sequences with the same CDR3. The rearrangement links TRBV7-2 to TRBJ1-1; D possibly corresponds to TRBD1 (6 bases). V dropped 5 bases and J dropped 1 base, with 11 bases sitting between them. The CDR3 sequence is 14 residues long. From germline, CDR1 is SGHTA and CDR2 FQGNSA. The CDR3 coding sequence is TGTGCCAGCAGCCCCGGACAGACGAACACTGAAGCTTTCTTT. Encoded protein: CASSPGQTNTEAFF.

The chain's CDR3 is CASSTRAGVYNEQFF. The CDR3 DNA reads TGTGCCAGTAGTACCCGGGCGGGGGTGTACAATGAGCAGTTCTTC. The chain recombines TRBV19 with TRBJ2-1, with 7 bases lining up with TRBD2. The CDR3 loop spans 15 amino acids. Losses at the gene ends were 4 bases for V and 4 bases for J; bases not matched to a gene: 7. The germline gives CDR1 LNHDA, CDR2 SQIVND (reference sequence).

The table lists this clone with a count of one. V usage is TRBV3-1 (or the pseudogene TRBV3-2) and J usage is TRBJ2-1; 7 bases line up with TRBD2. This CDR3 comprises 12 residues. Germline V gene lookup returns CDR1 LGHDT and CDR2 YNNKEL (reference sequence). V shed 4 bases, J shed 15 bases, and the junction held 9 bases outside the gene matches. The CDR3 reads CASSPWGGPAFF. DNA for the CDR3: TGTGCCAGCAGCCCCTGGGGAGGGCCGGCGTTCTTC.

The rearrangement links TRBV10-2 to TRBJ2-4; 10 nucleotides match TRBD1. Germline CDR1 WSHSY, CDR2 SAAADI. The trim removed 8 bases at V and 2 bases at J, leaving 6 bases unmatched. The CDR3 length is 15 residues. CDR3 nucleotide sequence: TGCGCCAGCCGACAGGGGGCGATCCCCAAAAACATTCAGTACTTC. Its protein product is CASRQGAIPKNIQYF.

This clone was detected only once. The DNA for the CDR3 is TGTGCCAGCAGTTTGGGGTTGAGGCGGGGCACAGATACGCAGTATTTT. Its protein product is CASSLGLRRGTDTQYF. This rearrangement joins TRBV28 to TRBJ2-3, with D maybe TRBD2 (5 bases). V gave up 3 bases and J gave up 1 base, with 14 bases separating them. Germline V gene data show CDR1 as MDHEN and CDR2 as SYDVKM. The CDR3 runs 16 residues.

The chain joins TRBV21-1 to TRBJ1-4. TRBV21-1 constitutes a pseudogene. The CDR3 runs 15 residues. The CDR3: CAAFGEADCNEKLFF. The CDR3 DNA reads TGTGCCGCCTTCGGGGAAGCGGACTGTAATGAAAAACTGTTTTTT.

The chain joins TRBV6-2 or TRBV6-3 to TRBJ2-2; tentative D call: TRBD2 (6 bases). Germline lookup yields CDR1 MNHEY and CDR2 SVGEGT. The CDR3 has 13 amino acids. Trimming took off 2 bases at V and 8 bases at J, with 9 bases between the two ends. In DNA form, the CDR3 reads TGTGCCAGCAGTTACAGGACTACTGGGGAGCTGTTTTTT. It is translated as CASSYRTTGELFF.